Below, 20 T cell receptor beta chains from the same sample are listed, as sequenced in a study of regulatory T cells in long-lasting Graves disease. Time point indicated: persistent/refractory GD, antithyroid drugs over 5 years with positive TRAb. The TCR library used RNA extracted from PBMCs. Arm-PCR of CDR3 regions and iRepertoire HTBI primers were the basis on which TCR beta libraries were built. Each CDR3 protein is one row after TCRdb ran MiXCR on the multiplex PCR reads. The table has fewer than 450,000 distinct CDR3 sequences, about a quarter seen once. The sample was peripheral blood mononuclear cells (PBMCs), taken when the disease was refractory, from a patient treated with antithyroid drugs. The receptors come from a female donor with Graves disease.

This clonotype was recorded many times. Written as DNA, the CDR3 is TGTGCCAGCAGCCCTAGCGGGAGGCGGCCCTACGAGCAGTACTTC. Its translation: CASSPSGRRPYEQYF. The chain is built from TRBV6-1 and TRBJ2-7, with 11 bases identical to TRBD2. V lost 6 bases and J lost 2; bases outside the gene matches: 6. Germline V gene lookup returns CDR1 MNHNS and CDR2 SASEGT. CDR3 size: 15 residues.

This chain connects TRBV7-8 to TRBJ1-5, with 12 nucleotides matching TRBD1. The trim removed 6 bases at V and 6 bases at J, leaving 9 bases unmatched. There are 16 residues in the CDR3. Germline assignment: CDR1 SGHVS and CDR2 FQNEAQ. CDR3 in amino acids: CASSPGTGGPAQPQHF. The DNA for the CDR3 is TGTGCCAGCAGTCCCGGGACAGGGGGCCCGGCTCAGCCCCAGCATTTT.

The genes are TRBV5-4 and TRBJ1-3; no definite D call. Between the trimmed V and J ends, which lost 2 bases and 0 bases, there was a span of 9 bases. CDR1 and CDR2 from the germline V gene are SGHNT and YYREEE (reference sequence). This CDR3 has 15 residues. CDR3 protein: CASSLGLSSGNTIYF. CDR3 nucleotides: TGTGCCAGCAGCTTAGGTTTGAGCTCTGGAAACACCATATATTTT.

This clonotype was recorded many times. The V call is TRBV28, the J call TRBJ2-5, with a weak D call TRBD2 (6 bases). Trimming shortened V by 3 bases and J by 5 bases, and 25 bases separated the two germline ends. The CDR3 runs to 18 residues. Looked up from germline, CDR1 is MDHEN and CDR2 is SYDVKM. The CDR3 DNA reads TGTGCCAGCAGTTTCCCCCGAGGAGGAGGCTCAGGAGGGGAGACCCAGTACTTC. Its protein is CASSFPRGGGSGGETQYF.

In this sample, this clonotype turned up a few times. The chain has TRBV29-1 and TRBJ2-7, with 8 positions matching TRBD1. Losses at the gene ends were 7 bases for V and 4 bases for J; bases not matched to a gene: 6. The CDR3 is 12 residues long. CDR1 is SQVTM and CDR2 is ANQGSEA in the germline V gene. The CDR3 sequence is CSARTGLYEQYF. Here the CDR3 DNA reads TGCAGCGCTCGGACAGGGCTTTACGAGCAGTACTTC.

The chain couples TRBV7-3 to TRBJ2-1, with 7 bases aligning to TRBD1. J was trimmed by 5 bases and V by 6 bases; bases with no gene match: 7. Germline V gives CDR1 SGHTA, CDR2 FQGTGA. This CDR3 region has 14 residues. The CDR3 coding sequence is TGTGCCAGCAGTCGAGGGGGCTTAAACAATGAGCAGTTCTTC. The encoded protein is CASSRGGLNNEQFF.

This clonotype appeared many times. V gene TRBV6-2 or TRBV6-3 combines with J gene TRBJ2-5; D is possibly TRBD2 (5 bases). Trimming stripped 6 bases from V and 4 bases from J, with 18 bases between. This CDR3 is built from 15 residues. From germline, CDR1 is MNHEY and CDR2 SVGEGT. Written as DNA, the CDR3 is TGTGCCAGCAGACCTCGTTCGCTCGCGGGAGAGACCCAGTACTTC. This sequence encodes CASRPRSLAGETQYF.

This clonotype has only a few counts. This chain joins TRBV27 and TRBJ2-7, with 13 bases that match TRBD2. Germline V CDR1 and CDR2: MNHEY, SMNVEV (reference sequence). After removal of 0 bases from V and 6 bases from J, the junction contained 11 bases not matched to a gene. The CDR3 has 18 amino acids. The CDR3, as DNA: TGTGCCAGCAGTTTATCCCAACGCACTAGCGGGAGGGCCCGCGAGCAGTACTTC. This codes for CASSLSQRTSGRAREQYF.

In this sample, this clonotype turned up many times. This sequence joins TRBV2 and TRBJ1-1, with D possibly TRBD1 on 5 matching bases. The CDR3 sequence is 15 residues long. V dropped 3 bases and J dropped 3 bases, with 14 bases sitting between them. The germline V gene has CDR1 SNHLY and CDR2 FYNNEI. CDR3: CASSDSLGGDTEAFF. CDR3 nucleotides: TGTGCCAGCAGTGACTCCCTGGGGGGAGACACTGAAGCTTTCTTT.

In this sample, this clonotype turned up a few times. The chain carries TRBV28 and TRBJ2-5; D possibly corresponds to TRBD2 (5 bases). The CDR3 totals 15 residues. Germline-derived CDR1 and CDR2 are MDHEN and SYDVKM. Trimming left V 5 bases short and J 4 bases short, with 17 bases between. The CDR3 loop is CASSTGIPRTETQYF. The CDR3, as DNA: TGTGCCAGCAGTACCGGGATTCCGAGGACAGAGACCCAGTACTTC.

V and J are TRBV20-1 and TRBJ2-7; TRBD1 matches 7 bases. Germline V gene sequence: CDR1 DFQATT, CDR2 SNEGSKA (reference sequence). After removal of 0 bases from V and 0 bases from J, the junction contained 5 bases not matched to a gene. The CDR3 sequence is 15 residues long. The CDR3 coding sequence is TGCAGTGCTAGAGATCGACAGGGCATCTCCTACGAGCAGTACTTC. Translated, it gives CSARDRQGISYEQYF.

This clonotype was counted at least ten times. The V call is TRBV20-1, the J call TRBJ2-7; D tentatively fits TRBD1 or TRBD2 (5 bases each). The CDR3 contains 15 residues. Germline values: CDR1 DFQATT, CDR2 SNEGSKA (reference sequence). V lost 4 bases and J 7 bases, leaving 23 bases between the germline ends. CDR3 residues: CSAIQSGIPSGEQYF. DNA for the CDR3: TGCAGTGCTATTCAGAGCGGCATACCCTCAGGGGAGCAGTACTTC.

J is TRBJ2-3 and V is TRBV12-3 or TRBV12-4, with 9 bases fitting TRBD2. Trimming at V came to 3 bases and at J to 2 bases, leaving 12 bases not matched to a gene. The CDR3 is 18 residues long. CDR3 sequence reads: CASSFLLAGRRVTDTQYF. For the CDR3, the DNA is TGTGCCAGCAGTTTTCTCCTAGCGGGAAGGAGAGTCACAGATACGCAGTATTTT.

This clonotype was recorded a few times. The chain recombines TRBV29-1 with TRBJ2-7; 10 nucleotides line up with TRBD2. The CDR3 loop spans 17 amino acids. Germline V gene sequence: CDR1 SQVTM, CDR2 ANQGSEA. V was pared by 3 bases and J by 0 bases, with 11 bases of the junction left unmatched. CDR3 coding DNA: TGCAGCGTTGAGGCTAGCGGGAGAGTGGGGATCTCCTACGAGCAGTACTTC. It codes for CSVEASGRVGISYEQYF.

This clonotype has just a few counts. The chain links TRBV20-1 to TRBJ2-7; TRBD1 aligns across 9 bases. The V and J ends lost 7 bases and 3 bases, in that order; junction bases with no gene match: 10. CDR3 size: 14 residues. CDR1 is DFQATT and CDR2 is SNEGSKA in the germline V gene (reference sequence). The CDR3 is CSGITGTGIYEQYF. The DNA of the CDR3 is TGCAGTGGGATCACCGGGACAGGGATCTACGAGCAGTACTTC.

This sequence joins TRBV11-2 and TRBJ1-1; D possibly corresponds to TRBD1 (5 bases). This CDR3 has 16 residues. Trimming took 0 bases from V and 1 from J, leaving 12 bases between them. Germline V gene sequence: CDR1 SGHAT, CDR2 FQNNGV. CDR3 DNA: TGTGCCAGCAGCTTAGAGGCAGGGAGGTCGAACACTGAAGCTTTCTTT. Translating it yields CASSLEAGRSNTEAFF.

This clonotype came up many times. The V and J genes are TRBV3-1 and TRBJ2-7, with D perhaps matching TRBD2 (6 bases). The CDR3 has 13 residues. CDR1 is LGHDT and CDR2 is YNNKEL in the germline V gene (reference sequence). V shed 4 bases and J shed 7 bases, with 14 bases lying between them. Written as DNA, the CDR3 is TGTGCCAGCAGCCTCTATGAGGCGGGGGAGCAGTACTTC. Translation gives CASSLYEAGEQYF.

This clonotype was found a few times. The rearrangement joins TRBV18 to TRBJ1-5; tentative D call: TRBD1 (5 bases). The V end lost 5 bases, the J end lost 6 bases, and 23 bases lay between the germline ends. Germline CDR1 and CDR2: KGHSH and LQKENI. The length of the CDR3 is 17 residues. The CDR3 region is CASSSDGAPLGVQPQHF. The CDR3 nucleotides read TGTGCCAGCTCATCCGACGGGGCTCCTTTGGGGGTTCAGCCCCAGCATTTT.

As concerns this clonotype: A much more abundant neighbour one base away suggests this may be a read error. In DNA, the CDR3 is TGTGCCATCTCCCTTAACGACGGGATGAACGCTGAAGCTTTCTTT. Translation: CAISLNDGMNAEAFF. The chain is built from TRBV10-3 and TRBJ1-1, with D hard to call. The CDR3 extends over 15 amino acids. CDR1 is ENHRY and CDR2 is SYGVKD in the germline V gene.

The CDR3 DNA reads TGTGCCAGCAGTCGGGGGATGGGCTATGGCTACACCTTC. As protein: CASSRGMGYGYTF. The rearrangement links TRBV27 to TRBJ1-2, with TRBD1 as a possible D gene (5 bases). V dropped 5 bases and J dropped 4 bases, with 11 bases sitting between them. The CDR3 spans 13 residues. Germline CDR1 is MNHEY and CDR2 is SMNVEV (reference sequence).